The rows below give T cell receptor beta chains drawn from one sample of a study of shared clonotypes between healthy human individuals. Assay: immunoSEQ multiplex PCR; the TCRdb copy retains only in-frame clones and omits some. The sample holds about 2.1 million clones, over 85% seen once. The sequencing input was naive CD8+ T cells from PBMCs. Source of these receptors: a man younger than 35 in good health. Some clones in this sample may be carry-over from other donors' samples. Each CDR3 is given without its conserved first and last residue. Fields, in order: J gene, V gene, CDR3 protein.

TRBJ2-3 | TRBV5-1 | ASSHLAEPTDTQY
TRBJ2-7 | TRBV5-4 | ASSHWDSSYEQY
TRBJ2-7 | TRBV7-2 | ASSLSVTGVRSEQY
TRBJ2-7 | TRBV28 | ASSFTVGSGYEQY
TRBJ2-1 | TRBV28 | ASSPGTGWLYNEQF
TRBJ1-5 | TRBV5-7 | ASSSWREQDLDQPQH
TRBJ1-6 | TRBV27 | ASLPDVNMGSPLH
TRBJ1-1 | TRBV9 | ASSVERTNPTEAF
TRBJ2-7 | TRBV28 | ASSWETGADEQY
TRBJ2-3 | TRBV9 | ASSPRTGTSGSNTQY
TRBJ2-3 | TRBV7-9 | ASSFRDRVMDTQY